These 30 T cell receptor beta chains were all obtained from the same sample, sequenced in a study of T cell changes during pregnancy in multiple sclerosis. Clones were read by immunoSEQ multiplex PCR, and TCRdb kept only the in-frame ones, dropping some. The table has fewer than 45,000 clones, about 90% seen once. This sample comprised CD8+ T cells from peripheral blood mononuclear cells, obtained in the first trimester of pregnancy. The receptors originated from a female donor with multiple sclerosis, enrolled in a pregnancy study.

The chain couples TRBV4-2 to TRBJ2-5; 7 bases line up with TRBD2. CDR1 is LGHNA, CDR2 YNFKEQ, per germline. This CDR3 is 15 amino acids long. The V and J ends lost 3 bases and 2 bases, in that order; junction bases with no gene match: 6. DNA for the CDR3: TGTGCCAGCAGCCAGGGTCCCGGGGGGCAAGAGACCCAGTACTTC. Its translation is CASSQGPGGQETQYF.

CDR3 sequence: CASSYRTSGANTGELFF. In DNA, the CDR3 is TGTGCCAGCAGCTATAGGACTAGCGGGGCGAACACCGGGGAGCTGTTTTTT. This rearrangement joins TRBV7-9 to TRBJ2-2, with TRBD2 identical over 12 bases. Germline loops: CDR1 SEHNR, CDR2 FQNEAQ (reference sequence). This CDR3 contains 17 residues. V shed 4 bases and J 0 bases; nucleotides not matched to a gene: 3.

The chain joins TRBV5-1 to TRBJ2-7; 9 bases are shared with TRBD1. Germline lookup yields CDR1 SGHRS and CDR2 YFSETQ. The CDR3 spans 15 residues. V lost 0 bases and J lost 5; bases outside the gene matches: 6. CDR3 nucleotide sequence: TGCGCCAGCAGCTTGGAGGGACAGGGTGTAGACGAGCAGTACTTC. This translates into CASSLEGQGVDEQYF.

The chain carries TRBV5-5 and TRBJ1-5; D is unresolved. The V end lost 4 bases, the J end lost 7 bases, and 18 bases lay between the germline ends. CDR3 length equals 15 residues. In germline, CDR1 is SGHKS, CDR2 YYEKEE (reference sequence). The CDR3 here is CASSQDGGNTQPQHF. The CDR3, as DNA: TGTGCCAGCAGCCAAGATGGAGGGAATACACAGCCCCAGCATTTT.

The chain combines TRBV27 with TRBJ2-1; 11 bases fit TRBD1. Losses at the gene ends were 2 bases for V and 5 bases for J; bases not matched to a gene: 5. CDR3 length: 16 residues. Germline assignment: CDR1 MNHEY and CDR2 SMNVEV (reference sequence). The CDR3 nucleotides are TGTGCCAGCAGTTTACTGGGGACAGGGGGGCACAATGAGCAGTTCTTC. Its protein is CASSLLGTGGHNEQFF.

The chain uses TRBV5-1 and TRBJ1-1; D may be TRBD1 (5 bases). Germline CDR1 is SGHRS and CDR2 is YFSETQ. The CDR3 loop spans 14 amino acids. The V end lost 2 bases, the J end lost 0 bases, and 8 bases lay between the germline ends. The CDR3 coding sequence is TGCGCCAGCAGCTTTAGGGGCCTGAACACTGAAGCTTTCTTT. It translates to CASSFRGLNTEAFF.

The gene calls are TRBV9 and TRBJ2-1, with 12 bases fitting TRBD2. V was clipped by 3 bases and J by 7 bases; unmatched bases: 5. Germline lookup yields CDR1 SGDLS and CDR2 YYNGEE. The CDR3 spans 15 residues. The CDR3 DNA is TGTGCCAGCAGCGCTAGCGGGGGGGTTGGGAATGAGCAGTTCTTC. It specifies CASSASGGVGNEQFF.

The chain combines TRBV6-6 with TRBJ1-5; 9 bases agree with TRBD1. Germline trimming cut 5 bases from V and 0 bases from J; bases unmatched to any gene: 5. Germline CDR1 is MNHNY and CDR2 is SVGAGI (reference sequence). This CDR3 contains 16 residues. The CDR3 is CASSPGTGNSNQPQHF. The CDR3 nucleotides are TGTGCCAGCAGTCCGGGGACAGGGAATAGCAATCAGCCCCAGCATTTT.

The genes are TRBV5-1 and TRBJ1-6; 11 bases are shared with TRBD1. Unmatched junction bases numbered 15, after V lost 4 bases and J lost 9 bases. CDR1 is SGHRS and CDR2 is YFSETQ in the germline V gene. The CDR3 spans 18 residues. The CDR3 DNA reads TGCGCCAGCAGCCCAATTCCGGGACAGGGGGAAAAAAGTTCACCCCTCCACTTT. Amino acids: CASSPIPGQGEKSSPLHF.

This clone was picked up one time. Written as DNA, the CDR3 is TGTGCCAGCAGCTTAGGTGGGTTAAGGACAGCTAACTATGGCTACACCTTC. This sequence encodes CASSLGGLRTANYGYTF. The chain joins TRBV7-9 to TRBJ1-2, with TRBD1 as a possible D gene (6 bases). The germline V gene has CDR1 SEHNR and CDR2 FQNEAQ (reference sequence). The CDR3 runs 17 residues. The V end was cut by 1 base, the J end by 0 bases, with 15 bases between.

The chain uses TRBV6-4 and TRBJ2-3; D perhaps matches TRBD2 (5 bases). CDR1 is MRHNA and CDR2 is SNTAGT in the germline V gene. V was cut by 5 bases and J by 1 base, with 10 bases left in between. The CDR3 has 14 residues. CDR3 DNA sequence: TGTGCCAGCAGTTTCGACGGGGGCACAGATACGCAGTATTTT. Translated: CASSFDGGTDTQYF.

This chain connects TRBV10-3 to TRBJ1-1; 12 positions agree with TRBD1. V trimming: 4 bases; J trimming: 3 bases; junction bases outside the gene matches: 3. CDR1 ENHRY and CDR2 SYGVKD come from the germline V gene. The length of the CDR3 is 15 residues. This CDR3 is CAISGDRGPDTEAFF. The CDR3 coding sequence is TGTGCCATCAGTGGGGACAGGGGGCCGGACACTGAAGCTTTCTTT.

The chain joins TRBV7-7 to TRBJ2-3; 7 nucleotides agree with TRBD1. The CDR3 consists of 13 residues. Unmatched junction bases numbered 4, after V lost 5 bases and J lost 5 bases. Germline V CDR1 and CDR2: SSHAT, FNYEAQ (reference sequence). This CDR3 reads CASSPRTGDTQYF. For the CDR3, the DNA is TGTGCCAGCAGCCCCCGGACAGGAGATACGCAGTATTTT.

The gene calls are TRBV2 and TRBJ1-2; weak D call: TRBD1 (6 bases). CDR3 size: 13 residues. The germline CDR1 and CDR2 sequences are SNHLY and FYNNEI. V lost 8 bases to trimming and J lost 4 bases, with 14 bases between them. The CDR3 loop is CASLGQTAYGYTF. In nucleotides, the CDR3 is TGTGCCAGCCTTGGACAGACCGCCTATGGCTACACCTTC.

The CDR3 sequence is CASSIIGQPNYGYTF. The CDR3 nucleotides are TGTGCCAGCAGCATTATAGGACAGCCTAACTATGGCTACACCTTC. This chain links TRBV7-9 with TRBJ1-2; the D gene is possibly TRBD1 (6 bases). With 5 bases removed from V and 0 bases from J, the gap between germline ends came to 13 bases. This CDR3 has 15 amino acids. In germline, CDR1 is SEHNR, CDR2 FQNEAQ (reference sequence).

V is TRBV5-4 and J is TRBJ2-5; no firm D call. The CDR3 is made up of 14 amino acids. Germline assignment: CDR1 SGHNT and CDR2 YYREEE (reference sequence). The germline V and J ends were trimmed by 0 bases and 1 base, with 7 bases remaining between them. In nucleotides, the CDR3 is TGTGCCAGCAGCTTGGCCCCTAGCCAAGAGACCCAGTACTTC. This codes for CASSLAPSQETQYF.

Details on this clone: The germline gene is not matched at one end of the junction; a read error may be the cause. This chain links TRBV6-4 with TRBJ2-1; D is unclear. The CDR3 totals 12 residues. CDR1 and CDR2 from the germline V gene are MRHNA and SNTAGT. CDR3 nucleotides: TGTGCCAGCAGTGACTCCTCCAATGAGCAGTTCTTC. Its protein product is CASSDSSNEQFF.

The CDR3 DNA reads as TGTGCCAGCAGCCAGGGCCATAGGGGTTCAGGAGATACGCAGTATTTT. Protein: CASSQGHRGSGDTQYF. The chain employs TRBV4-2 and TRBJ2-3, with TRBD1 as a possible D gene (5 bases). The CDR3 length is 16 residues. CDR1 is LGHNA and CDR2 is YNFKEQ in the germline V gene. V lost 3 bases, J lost 5 bases, and 18 bases lay in between.

The chain recombines TRBV27 with TRBJ1-5; 11 bases fit TRBD1. The germline gives CDR1 MNHEY, CDR2 SMNVEV (reference sequence). This CDR3 region has 14 residues. V lost 3 bases and J lost 6; bases outside the gene matches: 1. In DNA form, the CDR3 reads TGTGCCAGCAGTTTGGGACAGGGGGTTCAGCCCCAGCATTTT. Residues: CASSLGQGVQPQHF.

In the case of this clone: This sample includes further DNA sequences coding for the same CDR3. The chain uses TRBV19 and TRBJ1-2, with a tentative D call TRBD1 (5 bases). The CDR3 length is 14 residues. V was trimmed by 6 bases and J by 5 bases, leaving 16 bases between them. The V gene's germline CDR1 is LNHDA and CDR2 SQIVND (reference sequence). In DNA form, the CDR3 reads TGTGCCAGTAGCCACTTAGGGGCATCTTATGGCTACACCTTC. It specifies CASSHLGASYGYTF.

The chain joins TRBV7-8 to TRBJ1-5; D uncertain. The V and J ends lost 5 bases and 6 bases respectively, with 14 bases between them. CDR1 and CDR2 (germline): SGHVS, FQNEAQ. The CDR3 loop spans 14 amino acids. The CDR3 here is CASSAQRRGQPQHF. In DNA form, the CDR3 reads TGTGCCAGCAGCGCTCAACGGCGCGGTCAGCCCCAGCATTTT. Based on the CDR3 plus reference TRBV7-8 and TRBJ1-5, the full variable domain is GAGVSQSPRYKVAKRGQDVALRCDPISGHVSLFWYQQALGQGPEFLTYFQNEAQLDKSGLPSDRFFAERPEGSVSTLKIQRTQQEDSAVYLCASSAQRRGQPQHFGDGTRLSIL.

The chain has TRBV19 and TRBJ2-7; D perhaps matches TRBD2 (6 bases). The V gene's germline CDR1 is LNHDA and CDR2 SQIVND (reference sequence). This CDR3 is 15 amino acids long. V was clipped by 2 bases and J by 1 base, with 12 bases between them. In nucleotides, the CDR3 is TGTGCCAGTAGTATAATGGCGGGGTATTCCTACGAGCAGTACTTC. It yields the protein CASSIMAGYSYEQYF.

The rearrangement joins TRBV29-1 to TRBJ2-1; 8 positions match TRBD2. J gave up 4 bases and V 7 bases, and 6 bases lay outside the gene matches. The CDR3 totals 13 residues. Germline CDR1 and CDR2: SQVTM and ANQGSEA. The CDR3 spells CSAEVAGYNEQFF. The CDR3 DNA follows: TGCAGCGCCGAGGTAGCGGGATACAATGAGCAGTTCTTC.

This clone was found a few times. The V gene is TRBV5-4, the J gene TRBJ2-5; possibly TRBD1 for D (6 bases). Germline values: CDR1 SGHNT, CDR2 YYREEE (reference sequence). The CDR3 has 13 residues. Trimming removed 4 bases at V and 2 bases at J, with 9 bases between. CDR3 loop: CASSQDSQETQYF. DNA for the CDR3: TGTGCCAGCAGCCAGGACAGTCAAGAGACCCAGTACTTC. The full variable domain, in which reference TRBV5-4 and TRBJ2-5 provide the parts outside the CDR3, is ETGVTQSPTHLIKTRGQQVTLRCSSQSGHNTVSWYQQALGQGPQFIFQYYREEENGRGNFPPRFSGLQFPNYSSELNVNALELDDSALYLCASSQDSQETQYFGPGTRLLVL.

The chain employs TRBV6-4 and TRBJ1-1; 10 bases are a match to TRBD1. The length of the CDR3 is 15 residues. The V and J ends lost 1 base and 3 bases, in that order; junction bases with no gene match: 2. CDR1 and CDR2 from the germline V gene are MRHNA and SNTAGT. In nucleotides, the CDR3 is TGTGCCAGCAGTGACTGGGGACAGGGGTACACTGAAGCTTTCTTT. Protein: CASSDWGQGYTEAFF.

V gene TRBV29-1 combines with J gene TRBJ2-4; 9 bases align to TRBD2. The CDR3 loop spans 14 amino acids. Germline V lookup: CDR1 SQVTM, CDR2 ANQGSEA. The V and J ends lost 6 bases and 2 bases, in that order; junction bases with no gene match: 5. CDR3 amino acids: CSVAGGLSKNIQYF. The CDR3 region has the DNA TGCAGCGTAGCGGGGGGATTGTCCAAAAACATTCAGTACTTC.

V and J are TRBV13 and TRBJ2-3, with 12 bases matching TRBD2. The length of the CDR3 is 17 residues. CDR1 and CDR2 (germline): PRHDT, FYEKMQ (reference sequence). V lost 5 bases to trimming and J lost 4 bases; unmatched junction nucleotides: 10. The CDR3 sequence is CASSQRLAGGRADTQYF. The CDR3 DNA sequence: TGTGCCAGCAGCCAACGCCTAGCGGGGGGGCGTGCAGATACGCAGTATTTT.

The chain is built from TRBV7-9 and TRBJ1-2; tentatively, D is TRBD1 (6 bases). The CDR3 is 15 amino acids. Deletions cut 5 bases from V and 4 bases from J, with 17 bases between. Germline CDR1 is SEHNR and CDR2 is FQNEAQ (reference sequence). The CDR3 loop is CASSLTRQGFYGYTF. The CDR3, as DNA: TGTGCCAGCAGCCTAACGCGGCAGGGGTTCTATGGCTACACCTTC.

The chain joins TRBV12-5 to TRBJ1-1; D is possibly TRBD1 (5 bases). The germline CDR1 and CDR2 sequences are LGHNT and FRNRAP. There are 14 residues in the CDR3. The V end lost 3 bases, the J end lost 5 bases, and 13 bases lay between the germline ends. The CDR3, as DNA: TGTGCTAGTGGTTTCGGGGGTTTAGGGACTGAAGCTTTCTTT. It codes for CASGFGGLGTEAFF.

This sequence joins TRBV5-8 and TRBJ2-7, with 9 bases aligning to TRBD2. Trimming at V came to 4 bases and at J to 4 bases, leaving 9 bases not matched to a gene. From germline, CDR1 is SGHTS and CDR2 YDEGEE. The CDR3 contains 15 residues. For the CDR3, the DNA is TGTGCCAGCAGCCCCGTTAGCGGGAGCGGGTACGAGCAGTACTTC. It is translated as CASSPVSGSGYEQYF.